This entry features one TCR beta chain sequence. Reprocessing the 5' RACE reads, TCRdb reports a single entry for every CDR3 protein and omits DNA. Recorded for this sample: about 330,000 distinct CDR3 sequences. Germline V CDR1 and CDR2: LNHDA, SQIVND (reference sequence). CDR3 length: 13 residues. This sample is part of a study of monozygotic twins with inflammatory bowel disease. The gene calls are TRBV19 and TRBJ1-1; with no DNA, the TCRdb D assignment of TRBD1 cannot be verified. The receptor comes from a human donor with ulcerative colitis or Crohn's disease, or a healthy co-twin of an affected twin (not recorded which). Material for sequencing was blood. CDR3 protein: CASFRGPGTEAFF.